These T cell receptor beta chains were read from a single sample in a study of blood T cell repertoires in COVID-19. Clones were sequenced by immunoSEQ multiplex PCR, and TCRdb holds only the in-frame ones, with some missing. This table has approximately 94,000 clones, around 88% appearing once. The sequencing sample was made of peripheral blood. The source of these receptors is a human donor in a cohort sampled during active COVID-19. The conserved cysteine and the conserved F or W are not part of the CDR3 here.

TRBV19 ASRRTGVLQMNTEAF
TRBV5-1 ASSSGRASSLYYNEQF
TRBV30 AWREQALMNTEAF
TRBV19 ASSELPGQGKQQY
TRBV30 AWRRSGNSYGYT
TRBV5-1 ASSPGGSGNTIY
TRBV7-2 ASSSVGLAGEYEQY
TRBV30 AWLAGGSTDTQY
TRBV5-1 ASSSWGGYSDTQY
TRBV15 ATSRAMNRGAYEQY
TRBV9 ASSVAGGTSPYEQY
TRBV7-9 ASSATSGIPDEQF
TRBV7-2 ASSPRQGSGTEAF
TRBV18 ASSPAVVANEQF
TRBV25-1 ASSLGRGLGYT
TRBV5-5 ASSLRVRGPTNEKLF
TRBV4-1 ASSQKDHPAGSTDTQY
TRBV25-1 ASSTPGQNYEQY
TRBV19 ASSGLANNEQF
TRBV6-6 ASSRKAGLAGGFGEQY
TRBV5-1 ASSGGTGTTETQY
TRBV28 ASSSGWPYNEQF
TRBV5-1 ASSSGLAGEAETQY
TRBV4-3 ASSPGQGRYEQY
TRBV6-5 ASHRDRINEKLF
TRBV4-3 ASSPKRLGADEQF
TRBV19 ASSADSYEQY
TRBV5-1 ASSLGSGSQADTQY
TRBV5-1 ASSWTSGTNTGELF
TRBV5-4 ASSPKTASSYNEQF
TRBV7-2 ASSQTGAEQY
TRBV6-5 ASSYSLSYEQY
TRBV28 ASRVREPSNALNTEAF
TRBV7-8 ASSLALRQGETQY
TRBV19 ASSRTGGSSYEQY
TRBV4-1 ASSQVGEFSGNTIY
TRBV6-6 ASSYSIELQSEAF
TRBV12-3/TRBV12-4 ASSSAGYGYT
TRBV7-9 ASSSLRVPHRDTQY
TRBV9 ASSTIAGGWGEQF
TRBV20-1 SAVVQETQY
TRBV11-2 ASSLEVRYEQF
TRBV6-1 ASSEGAVSYEQY
TRBV2 ATSSGSRYEQY
TRBV27 ASSPLTKTNQPQH
TRBV9 ASSVDRGFTGELF
TRBV6-5 ASSRGQINYGYT
TRBV27 ASSGGGNSPLH
TRBV5-1 ASSLAPSEGEQY
TRBV27 ASSLRGSTEAF